The rows below give T cell receptor beta chains drawn from one sample of a study of T cell responses to AZD1222 COVID-19 vaccine. Only in-frame clones appear in the TCRdb table, and some are missing; sequencing was by immunoSEQ multiplex PCR. The data contain about 160,000 clones, just over 90% of them singletons. Material: peripheral blood, obtained 28 days after the second AZD1222 dose. These receptors all come from an adult who received the AZD1222 COVID-19 vaccine. CDR3s include the opening cysteine and the closing phenylalanine or tryptophan. Fields, in order: clone size, CDR3 length, D gene, J gene, V gene, CDR3 protein, CDR3 DNA. D genes are given only for firm matches. Clone size is shown for a subset of rows, as once, few, many or a class of expanded clone.

NA,15,NA,TRBJ1-5,TRBV19,CASSMGGWSNQPQHF,TGTGCCAGTAGTATGGGCGGGTGGAGCAATCAGCCCCAGCATTTT
NA,13,NA,TRBJ1-2,TRBV27,CASSLSGIYGYTF,TGTGCCAGCAGTTTATCGGGGATCTATGGCTACACCTTC
NA,12,TRBD1,TRBJ1-2,TRBV6-5,CASSWDSQGYTF,TGTGCCAGCAGCTGGGACAGCCAAGGCTACACCTTC
NA,13,NA,TRBJ1-6,TRBV12-3/TRBV12-4,CASSLGLGQLVHF,TGTGCCAGCAGTTTAGGTCTTGGGCAGCTAGTCCACTTT
NA,20,TRBD2,TRBJ2-2,TRBV19,CASSIVRTSGRGIRAGELFF,TGTGCCAGTAGTATAGTCCGGACTAGCGGGAGAGGCATTCGGGCCGGGGAGCTGTTTTTT
NA,15,TRBD1,TRBJ1-2,TRBV7-8,CASSSGPGTGSEDTF,TGTGCCAGCAGCTCAGGTCCCGGGACAGGGTCGGAGGACACCTTC
NA,13,NA,TRBJ1-2,TRBV7-8,CASSLGRDYGYTF,TGTGCCAGCAGCTTAGGCAGGGACTATGGCTACACCTTC
NA,11,NA,TRBJ1-1,TRBV29-1,CSVGGDTEAFF,TGCAGCGTTGGGGGAGACACTGAAGCTTTCTTT
few,11,NA,TRBJ2-7,TRBV10-1,CASPLSSEQYF,TGCGCCAGTCCCCTGTCCAGCGAGCAGTACTTC
NA,15,NA,TRBJ1-2,TRBV6-5,CASSYQGLLKDGYTF,TGTGCCAGCAGTTACCAGGGACTCCTAAAGGACGGCTACACCTTC
NA,15,TRBD1,TRBJ1-6,TRBV6-5,CASSPRAGGPPALHF,TGTGCCAGCAGTCCACGGGCAGGGGGCCCCCCGGCCCTCCACTTT
NA,14,TRBD1,TRBJ1-1,TRBV3-1/TRBV3-2,CASSRQGVLTEAFF,TGTGCCAGCAGTCGACAGGGGGTTTTAACTGAAGCTTTCTTT
NA,15,NA,TRBJ1-1,TRBV4-1,CASSQHTGLNTEAFF,TGCGCCAGCAGCCAACATACAGGTCTGAACACTGAAGCTTTCTTT
NA,14,NA,TRBJ1-5,TRBV19,CASSIAGSNQPQHF,TGTGCCAGTAGTATCGCGGGGAGCAATCAGCCCCAGCATTTT
NA,17,TRBD2,TRBJ2-1,TRBV11-2,CASSPHLESGGHNEQFF,TGTGCCAGCAGCCCCCACCTAGAGAGCGGGGGGCACAATGAGCAGTTCTTC
NA,16,TRBD1,TRBJ2-1,TRBV10-3,CAITDRGQTFYNEQFF,TGTGCCATCACCGACAGGGGCCAAACTTTTTACAATGAGCAGTTCTTC
NA,17,TRBD2,TRBJ2-1,TRBV19,CASSIDGGGLAYNEQFF,TGTGCCAGTAGTATAGATGGGGGGGGACTAGCTTACAATGAGCAGTTCTTC
NA,13,NA,TRBJ2-3,TRBV19,CASSIGVRGTQYF,TGTGCCAGTAGTATCGGGGTCCGTGGTACGCAGTATTTT
NA,13,NA,TRBJ2-3,TRBV2,CASSVYETDTQYF,TGTGCCAGCAGCGTCTACGAAACAGATACGCAGTATTTT
NA,14,TRBD1,TRBJ1-2,TRBV6-5,CASSPSGGYYGYTF,TGTGCCAGCAGTCCCTCAGGGGGATACTATGGCTACACCTTC
NA,14,NA,TRBJ2-4,TRBV5-1,CASSQGTYGNIQYF,TGCGCCAGCAGCCAAGGGACATATGGAAACATTCAGTACTTC
NA,16,TRBD1,TRBJ1-5,TRBV7-2,CASSLQGVGSNQPQHF,TGTGCCAGCAGCTTACAGGGGGTGGGGAGCAATCAGCCCCAGCATTTT
NA,15,TRBD2,TRBJ2-7,TRBV7-6,CASSLSAGGRYEQYF,TGTGCCAGCAGCTTAAGTGCGGGGGGCCGGTACGAGCAGTACTTC
NA,13,NA,TRBJ2-7,TRBV10-2,CASSPTALYEQYF,TGCGCCAGCAGTCCCACGGCCCTCTACGAGCAGTACTTC
NA,11,NA,TRBJ1-2,TRBV6-5,CAGQGFVGYTF,TGTGCCGGTCAGGGGTTTGTTGGCTACACCTTC
NA,11,NA,TRBJ1-2,TRBV3-1/TRBV3-2,CASSHLFGYTF,TGTGCCAGCAGCCACCTATTCGGCTACACCTTC
NA,15,TRBD2,TRBJ2-7,TRBV7-9,CASSYRLAPSYEQYF,TGTGCCAGCAGCTACCGACTAGCGCCCTCCTACGAGCAGTACTTC
NA,15,NA,TRBJ1-2,TRBV5-1,CASSLDRGVRDGYTF,TGCGCCAGCAGCTTGGACCGGGGAGTAAGAGATGGCTACACCTTC
NA,16,NA,TRBJ1-1,TRBV30,CAWCDSRVVIDTEAFF,TGTGCCTGGTGTGATTCCAGGGTGGTAATCGACACTGAAGCTTTCTTT
NA,14,NA,TRBJ2-3,TRBV3-1/TRBV3-2,CASSPLEYTDTQYF,TGTGCCAGCAGTCCCCTTGAATATACAGATACGCAGTATTTT
NA,16,NA,TRBJ2-1,TRBV11-1,CASSLRGGQRNNEQFF,TGTGCCAGCAGCTTACGAGGAGGCCAACGAAACAATGAGCAGTTCTTC
NA,16,NA,TRBJ1-5,TRBV30,CAWSVRGMGGNQPQHF,TGTGCCTGGAGTGTAAGGGGAATGGGAGGCAATCAGCCCCAGCATTTT
NA,14,TRBD1,TRBJ1-2,TRBV6-5,CASSRQGGVYGYTF,TGTGCCAGCAGTAGGCAGGGGGGCGTTTATGGCTACACCTTC
once,12,NA,TRBJ1-2,TRBV2,CASSLEGYGYTF,TGTGCCAGCAGCCTCGAGGGGTATGGCTACACCTTC
once,15,TRBD2,TRBJ2-7,TRBV5-4,CASSPQGGGSYEQYF,TGTGCCAGCAGCCCCCAGGGCGGGGGCTCCTACGAGCAGTACTTC
NA,14,NA,TRBJ2-5,TRBV7-8,CASSLALVSSAQYF,TGTGCCAGCAGCTTAGCGCTGGTATCGTCGGCGCAGTACTTC
NA,13,NA,TRBJ2-7,TRBV10-3,CAISGKLSYEQYF,TGTGCCATCAGTGGGAAACTCTCCTACGAGCAGTACTTC
NA,13,NA,TRBJ2-4,TRBV6-5,CASRSRDLRIQYF,TGTGCCAGCAGGAGCCGGGACCTCCGCATTCAGTACTTC
NA,16,NA,TRBJ1-1,TRBV5-1,CASSLVRTGGGAEAFF,TGCGCCAGCAGCTTGGTGCGCACTGGGGGGGGTGCTGAAGCTTTCTTT
NA,16,NA,TRBJ1-5,TRBV27,CASSSLTGYGNQPQHF,TGTGCCAGCAGTTCTCTAACAGGGTACGGCAATCAGCCCCAGCATTTT
NA,16,TRBD1,TRBJ1-5,TRBV5-8,CASGTRTGGSNQPQHF,TGTGCCAGCGGAACTCGGACAGGGGGAAGCAATCAGCCCCAGCATTTT
NA,14,TRBD1,TRBJ1-1,TRBV10-2,CASSRTGGSTEAFF,TGCGCCAGCAGTCGGACAGGGGGCAGCACTGAAGCTTTCTTT
NA,15,NA,TRBJ2-5,TRBV7-7,CASSFGVGFQETQYF,TGTGCCAGCAGCTTCGGCGTCGGCTTTCAAGAGACCCAGTACTTC
once,13,NA,TRBJ1-2,TRBV11-2,CASSLALGYGYTF,TGTGCCAGCAGCTTAGCCTTGGGCTATGGCTACACCTTC
NA,13,NA,TRBJ2-5,TRBV18,CASSPGDQETQYF,TGTGCCAGCTCACCAGGAGATCAAGAGACCCAGTACTTC
NA,15,TRBD1,TRBJ2-7,TRBV29-1,CSVEDREGGNYEQYF,TGCAGCGTTGAAGATCGGGAAGGGGGCAATTACGAGCAGTACTTC
NA,13,NA,TRBJ2-4,TRBV9,CASSPIGQNIQYF,TGTGCCAGCAGCCCCATAGGCCAAAACATTCAGTACTTC
NA,16,NA,TRBJ2-2,TRBV3-1/TRBV3-2,CASSLAWDGQTGELFF,TGTGCCAGCAGCCTTGCTTGGGACGGCCAAACCGGGGAGCTGTTTTTT
NA,15,NA,TRBJ1-3,TRBV19,CASTTGAHSGNTIYF,TGTGCCAGTACGACGGGGGCCCACTCTGGAAACACCATATATTTT
NA,16,TRBD2,TRBJ2-1,TRBV27,CASSPLRGGSYNEQFF,TGTGCCAGCAGTCCTTTGCGGGGGGGCTCCTACAATGAGCAGTTCTTC
few,15,TRBD2,TRBJ2-5,TRBV27,CASSLLAGGQETQYF,TGTGCCAGCAGTTTACTGGCGGGGGGACAAGAGACCCAGTACTTC
NA,13,NA,TRBJ1-1,TRBV5-4,CASSRKGNTEAFF,TGTGCCAGCAGTCGAAAGGGGAATACTGAAGCTTTCTTT
NA,14,NA,TRBJ1-1,TRBV19,CASTSNGRNTEAFF,TGTGCCAGTACCTCAAATGGGAGGAACACTGAAGCTTTCTTT
few,13,NA,TRBJ2-7,TRBV10-3,CAISTGPSYEQYF,TGTGCCATCAGTACCGGGCCCTCCTACGAGCAGTACTTC
NA,12,NA,TRBJ2-3,TRBV30,CAWSVGGHTQYF,TGTGCCTGGAGTGTAGGGGGGCATACGCAGTATTTT
NA,15,NA,TRBJ1-6,TRBV7-9,CASEKGFGRDSPLHF,TGTGCCAGCGAGAAGGGCTTCGGGAGGGATTCACCCCTCCACTTT
NA,13,NA,TRBJ2-3,TRBV27,CASSDSDTDTQYF,TGTGCCAGCAGCGATTCCGACACAGATACGCAGTATTTT
NA,12,TRBD2,TRBJ2-7,TRBV27,CASSSAAGEVYF,TGTGCCAGCAGTTCTGCAGCGGGGGAGGTTTACTTC
once,12,NA,TRBJ1-1,TRBV2,CASSETGYEAFF,TGTGCCAGCAGTGAGACAGGCTATGAAGCTTTCTTT
many,15,NA,TRBJ2-2,TRBV6-5,CASSYSKLRTGELFF,TGTGCCAGCAGTTACTCGAAGCTAAGGACCGGGGAGCTGTTTTTT